Shown below are 3 T cell receptor beta chains from a single sample sequenced in a study of cytomegalovirus exposure and HLA in healthy donors. A multiplex PCR was run with 60 Vbeta primers and 13 Jbeta primers. Sequencing was performed with immunoSEQ multiplex PCR; in TCRdb, only in-frame clones are kept and a portion is missing. Among roughly 43,000 clones listed, around two thirds were seen once. The sample taken for sequencing was PBMCs. Receptors were obtained from a human donor in good health.

This clone has a single count. The chain joins TRBV11-2 to TRBJ1-5; D is perhaps TRBD1 (5 bases). The CDR3 totals 13 residues. Trimming shortened V by 6 bases and J by 7 bases, and 13 bases separated the two germline ends. Germline CDR1 SGHAT, CDR2 FQNNGV. Here the CDR3 DNA reads TGTGCCAGCAGTTCCTCAGGGAACCAGCCCCAGCATTTT. It translates to CASSSSGNQPQHF.

This clone has a handful of counts. This chain uses TRBV7-2 with TRBJ2-7; D possibly corresponds to TRBD1 (6 bases). Germline V gene data show CDR1 as SGHTA and CDR2 as FQGNSA. The CDR3 is 17 residues long. V lost 5 bases and J lost 2, with 22 bases in between. CDR3 region: CASSLQSVPGDTYEQYF. CDR3 in DNA: TGTGCCAGCAGCCTGCAGTCGGTGCCAGGGGATACCTACGAGCAGTACTTC.

V is TRBV29-1 and J is TRBJ2-1; 13 bases agree with TRBD2. Germline V gene sequence: CDR1 SQVTM, CDR2 ANQGSEA. The CDR3 extends over 15 amino acids. V gave up 8 bases and J gave up 3 bases; unmatched junction bases: 7. The CDR3 spells CSYRTSGGGYNEQFF. In DNA form, the CDR3 reads TGCAGCTACCGGACTAGCGGGGGAGGCTACAATGAGCAGTTCTTC.